This TCR beta chain was recorded in a study of T cell changes during pregnancy in multiple sclerosis (dated by TCRdb to the late 2010s). Background on the whole study: Changes in the T cell repertoire over the course of pregnancy were examined in this study in women with multiple sclerosis.

For CDR1 and CDR2, the germline V gene lists SGDLS and YYNGEE. The CDR3 has 15 amino acids, counting the end cysteine and phenylalanine. Here the CDR3 DNA is all that survives: 45 bases in frame from base 1. The germline V and J ends show losses of 3 bases and 4 bases respectively, and no gene match explains 8 bases of the junction. Library preparation used the immunoSEQ multiplex PCR assay. The source is immuneACCESS, and TCRdb retained only in-frame sequences with V and J called. Part of the clones is not carried over; for the studies checked, unresolved V genes explain less than half of this, and the remainder is unexplained. In this sample the table shows roughly 48,000 clones, around 94% of which occur a single time. About 0.25% of the sample is taken by the ten largest. As concerns this clone: Its antigen target is currently unknown. No much larger clone exists at a distance of one base, and base qualities are not known.

The sequence joins TRBV9 to TRBJ1-1, and 8 junctional nucleotides match TRBD1. The sample was CD4+ T cells from peripheral blood mononuclear cells, taken in the third trimester of pregnancy. The origin of this receptor is a female donor with multiple sclerosis, enrolled in a pregnancy study. The sequenced DNA: TGTGCCAGCAGCGGAAGCAGGGGGCGGGGCACTGAAGCTTTCTTT. Its protein is CASSGSRGRGTEAFF.